Included here is one T cell receptor beta chain sequence, with context. These data belong to a study of cytomegalovirus exposure and HLA in healthy donors. 13 Jbeta primers and 60 Vbeta primers were used for the PCR. Sequencing used immunoSEQ multiplex PCR; TCRdb keeps in-frame clones, though not all of them. The profile covers about 130,000 clones, with about 71% appearing a single time and about 2.7% taken by the ten largest. Germline CDR1 SQVTM, CDR2 ANQGSEA. The CDR3 is 12 amino acids. The ends were cut back, 7 bases at V and 7 bases at J, with 17 bases in the middle. Sequencing was carried out using PBMCs. The rearrangement uses TRBV29-1 and TRBJ2-7; D is possibly TRBD2 (6 bases). The source of this sequence is a woman aged 55-75 years in good health and CMV-seropositive. The CDR3 sequence: CSGGTWGGEQYF. DNA for the CDR3: TGCAGCGGCGGGACTTGGGGCGGAGAGCAGTACTTC.